A single sample is the source of the 10 T cell receptor beta chains below, sequenced in a study of regulatory dendritic cells for organ transplantation. Repertoires were generated with immunoSEQ multiplex PCR, while TCRdb's copy carries only in-frame clones and drops some. In the table there are about 28,000 clones, less than 85% of which are singletons. The sequencing sample was made of naive CD8+ T cells from blood. This sample's subset: CD45RA+ naive T cells. All receptors come from a human donor in good health.

The chain uses TRBV29-1 and TRBJ2-2; D call uncertain. Germline loops: CDR1 SQVTM, CDR2 ANQGSEA. Trimming shortened V by 6 bases and J by 5 bases, and 10 bases separated the two germline ends. This CDR3 is built from 12 residues. The CDR3 spells CSVLLETGELFF. The CDR3 DNA reads as TGCAGCGTCCTCCTAGAAACCGGGGAGCTGTTTTTT.

This rearrangement joins TRBV27 to TRBJ2-3; no definite D call. In germline, CDR1 is MNHEY, CDR2 SMNVEV (reference sequence). The CDR3 extends over 16 amino acids. V gave up 6 bases and J gave up 1 base, with 17 bases separating them. The DNA of the CDR3 is TGTGCCAGCAGACCGGTGGCCCTAGGAGGCACAGATACGCAGTATTTT. Translated, it gives CASRPVALGGTDTQYF.

This clone was counted a single time. CDR3 bases: TGTGCCAGCAGCTTAGGAGAGAACCGTGGCTACACCTTC. Translated, it gives CASSLGENRGYTF. The chain carries TRBV7-9 and TRBJ1-2; D is unresolved. This CDR3 is 13 amino acids long. Germline CDR1 is SEHNR and CDR2 is FQNEAQ (reference sequence). V lost 1 base and J lost 7, with 10 bases in between.

J is TRBJ1-1 and V is TRBV19, with 8 bases aligning to TRBD1. Germline assignment: CDR1 LNHDA and CDR2 SQIVND (reference sequence). This CDR3 contains 12 residues. Germline trimming cut 5 bases from V and 6 bases from J; bases unmatched to any gene: 2. CDR3 bases: TGTGCCAGTAGTCTACAGGGGGCTGAAGCTTTCTTT. Translating gives CASSLQGAEAFF.

The chain has TRBV6-6 and TRBJ1-1; 10 nucleotides align to TRBD1. Trimming took 7 bases from V and 5 from J; bases not matched to a gene: 10. Looked up from germline, CDR1 is MNHNY and CDR2 is SVGAGI (reference sequence). There are 15 residues in the CDR3. The CDR3 DNA reads TGTGCCAGCAATGCGACAGGGGGCGAAGAGACTGAAGCTTTCTTT. Translated: CASNATGGEETEAFF.

This chain joins TRBV7-9 and TRBJ2-7, with TRBD2 matching 7 bases. The CDR3 is made up of 14 amino acids. Germline CDR1 reads SEHNR; CDR2 reads FQNEAQ (reference sequence). V lost 0 bases to trimming and J lost 4 bases; unmatched junction nucleotides: 3. CDR3 amino acids: CASSLAGGVYEQYF. The CDR3 region has the DNA TGTGCCAGCAGCTTAGCGGGGGGGGTATACGAGCAGTACTTC.

The DNA for the CDR3 is TGCGCCAGCAGCCAAGGACAGGGAACTAACTATGGCTACACCTTC. This codes for CASSQGQGTNYGYTF. The genes are TRBV4-3 and TRBJ1-2; 7 nucleotides align to TRBD1. Per the germline V gene, CDR1 is LGHNA and CDR2 is YSLEER. This CDR3 is 15 amino acids long. J was trimmed by 0 bases and V by 1 base; bases with no gene match: 2.

The chain is built from TRBV7-6 and TRBJ2-3, with D maybe TRBD2 (6 bases). CDR3 length: 15 amino acids. Germline CDR1 and CDR2: SGHVS and FNYEAQ. Trimming removed 1 base from V and 2 bases from J, with 10 bases in between. The CDR3 here is CASSLVGGPTDTQYF. CDR3 bases: TGTGCCAGCAGCTTAGTCGGGGGTCCCACAGATACGCAGTATTTT.

The chain uses TRBV27 and TRBJ1-1; D remains ambiguous. CDR3 size: 11 residues. The V end lost 8 bases, the J end lost 4 bases, and 8 bases lay between the germline ends. Looked up from germline, CDR1 is MNHEY and CDR2 is SMNVEV (reference sequence). CDR3 protein: CASGEGTEAFF. CDR3 coding DNA: TGTGCCAGCGGCGAGGGCACTGAAGCTTTCTTT.

The chain couples TRBV5-6 to TRBJ2-7; 7 bases align to TRBD1. The CDR3 extends over 14 amino acids. The V segment lost 4 bases and the J segment 2 bases; nucleotides outside the gene matches: 6. Germline V gene lookup returns CDR1 SGHDT and CDR2 YYEEEE. The CDR3 DNA follows: TGTGCCAGCAGCCCAGGACAGGTTCCCTACGAGCAGTACTTC. This codes for CASSPGQVPYEQYF.